This entry lists 17 T cell receptor beta chains sequenced from one sample in a study of blood T cell repertoires in COVID-19. The protocol was immunoSEQ multiplex PCR, while the TCRdb copy is restricted to in-frame clones and leaves out a portion. The data hold 45,000 to 55,000 clones, with about 90% observed a single time. Source material: peripheral blood. These receptors originate from a human donor in a cohort sampled during active COVID-19.

The rearrangement links TRBV19 to TRBJ2-7; the D gene is possibly TRBD2 (6 bases). Trimming shortened V by 3 bases and J by 2 bases, and 8 bases separated the two germline ends. Germline V gene sequence: CDR1 LNHDA, CDR2 SQIVND (reference sequence). The CDR3 consists of 13 residues. The CDR3 sequence: CASSIGGAYEQYF. The CDR3 DNA follows: TGTGCCAGTAGTATCGGGGGTGCCTACGAGCAGTACTTC.

V and J are TRBV19 and TRBJ1-3; perhaps TRBD1 as D (6 bases). The length of the CDR3 is 18 residues. Germline assignment: CDR1 LNHDA and CDR2 SQIVND (reference sequence). The germline V and J ends were trimmed by 3 bases and 0 bases, with 18 bases remaining between them. CDR3: CASSINLRQVYSGNTIYF. CDR3 nucleotides: TGTGCCAGTAGTATTAACCTCCGACAGGTATACTCTGGAAACACCATATATTTT.

The V gene is TRBV3-1 (or the pseudogene TRBV3-2), the J gene TRBJ2-7; 8 bases line up with TRBD2. CDR3 size: 14 residues. The germline gives CDR1 LGHDT, CDR2 YNNKEL (reference sequence). V dropped 2 bases and J dropped 6; count of bases not matched to a gene: 6. Here the CDR3 reads CASSQREGRGEQYF. The CDR3 region has the DNA TGTGCCAGCAGCCAACGGGAGGGTCGAGGCGAGCAGTACTTC.

This rearrangement joins TRBV7-9 to TRBJ1-1, with TRBD1 matching 8 bases. CDR1 and CDR2 from the germline V gene are SEHNR and FQNEAQ (reference sequence). J was trimmed by 1 base and V by 4 bases; bases with no gene match: 5. CDR3 length equals 15 residues. The CDR3 DNA reads as TGTGCCAGCAGCTGGAGAGGGACAGGGAACACTGAAGCTTTCTTT. It specifies CASSWRGTGNTEAFF.

The chain joins TRBV7-9 to TRBJ2-1; 10 positions agree with TRBD2. Germline values: CDR1 SEHNR, CDR2 FQNEAQ (reference sequence). The CDR3 is 15 residues long. V was clipped by 1 base and J by 8 bases; unmatched bases: 5. CDR3 sequence: CASSLEGLAVYEQFF. Here the CDR3 DNA reads TGTGCCAGCAGCTTAGAAGGACTAGCGGTCTATGAGCAGTTCTTC. The full variable domain, with the rest looked up from reference TRBV7-9 and TRBJ2-1, is DTGVSQNPRHKITKRGQNVTFRCDPISEHNRLYWYRQTLGQGPEFLTYFQNEAQLEKSRLLSDRFSAERPKGSFSTLEIQRTEQGDSAMYLCASSLEGLAVYEQFFGPGTRLTVL.

V usage is TRBV5-4 and J usage is TRBJ2-7; the match to TRBD2 covers 10 bases. Germline V lookup: CDR1 SGHNT, CDR2 YYREEE (reference sequence). The CDR3 is 15 residues long. The V and J ends lost 0 bases and 4 bases, in that order; junction bases with no gene match: 4. The CDR3 is CASSLASGRLYEQYF. In nucleotides, the CDR3 is TGTGCCAGCAGCTTGGCTAGCGGGAGATTATACGAGCAGTACTTC. Using reference TRBV5-4 and TRBJ2-7 for the parts outside the CDR3, the full variable domain is ETGVTQSPTHLIKTRGQQVTLRCSSQSGHNTVSWYQQALGQGPQFIFQYYREEENGRGNFPPRFSGLQFPNYSSELNVNALELDDSALYLCASSLASGRLYEQYFGPGTRLTVT.

This clone was counted a few times. V usage is TRBV5-1 and J usage is TRBJ2-7, with 10 bases aligning to TRBD2. The CDR3 covers 16 residues. V dropped 1 base and J dropped 3; count of bases not matched to a gene: 7. Germline CDR1 SGHRS, CDR2 YFSETQ. DNA for the CDR3: TGCGCCAGCAGCTTGCCGACCCGGACTAGCGGCTACGAGCAGTACTTC. This codes for CASSLPTRTSGYEQYF.

The chain joins TRBV4-1 to TRBJ1-2, with D perhaps TRBD1 (6 bases). The CDR3 has 13 amino acids. CDR1 is MGHRA and CDR2 is YSYEKL in the germline V gene. V was clipped by 6 bases and J by 8 bases, with 16 bases between them. CDR3 sequence: CASRQTGQIGYTF. The DNA for the CDR3 is TGCGCCAGCAGGCAAACCGGACAGATCGGCTACACCTTC.

The chain joins TRBV11-2 to TRBJ1-3, with D possibly TRBD1 on 6 matching bases. The CDR3 runs 16 residues. Germline loops: CDR1 SGHAT, CDR2 FQNNGV. The germline V and J ends were trimmed by 5 bases and 1 base, with 15 bases remaining between them. Here the CDR3 reads CASSRGGGDSGNTIYF. The DNA of the CDR3 is TGTGCCAGCAGCAGAGGGGGTGGGGATTCTGGAAACACCATATATTTT.

In nucleotides, the CDR3 is TGTGCCAGCAGCCTCCGGGACAGGGGGCTGGCAGATACGCAGTATTTT. Translating it yields CASSLRDRGLADTQYF. The genes are TRBV14 and TRBJ2-3; 12 bases match TRBD1. Trimming at V came to 4 bases and at J to 4 bases, leaving 6 bases not matched to a gene. CDR1 and CDR2 from the germline V gene are SGHDN and FVKESK. The CDR3 is made up of 16 amino acids.

V and J are TRBV5-1 and TRBJ2-5; 7 nucleotides agree with TRBD2. CDR1 SGHRS and CDR2 YFSETQ come from the germline V gene. V shed 0 bases and J 4 bases; nucleotides not matched to a gene: 3. CDR3 length: 14 residues. CDR3 DNA sequence: TGCGCCAGCAGCTTGGGAGCGGGGCTAGAGACCCAGTACTTC. Translating gives CASSLGAGLETQYF.

There are a few counts of this clone. The chain has TRBV7-9 and TRBJ2-7, with D perhaps matching TRBD2 (5 bases). Germline loops: CDR1 SEHNR, CDR2 FQNEAQ (reference sequence). V lost 5 bases and J lost 3, with 14 bases in between. The CDR3 is made up of 14 amino acids. CDR3 DNA: TGTGCCAGCAGCGAACTAGAGGATATCTACGAGCAGTACTTC. Encoded protein: CASSELEDIYEQYF.

This clone was picked up one time. The chain combines TRBV5-6 with TRBJ2-3; possible D gene TRBD1, 5 bases. CDR1 and CDR2 (germline): SGHDT, YYEEEE. Trimming stripped 0 bases from V and 3 bases from J, with 5 bases between. CDR3 size: 13 residues. CDR3: CASSLAGTDTQYF. In DNA, the CDR3 is TGTGCCAGCAGCTTGGCAGGGACAGATACGCAGTATTTT.

In its sample, this clone was seen once. This chain links TRBV18 with TRBJ1-5; 9 nucleotides agree with TRBD1. V shed 3 bases, J shed 6 bases, and the junction held 9 bases outside the gene matches. The CDR3 extends over 16 amino acids. Looked up from germline, CDR1 is KGHSH and CDR2 is LQKENI. Here the CDR3 reads CASSPPGQGSGQPQHF. The DNA for the CDR3 is TGTGCCAGCTCACCTCCGGGACAGGGATCCGGTCAGCCCCAGCATTTT.

This clone was recorded only once. This chain uses TRBV28 with TRBJ1-2; D unclear. V dropped 6 bases and J dropped 5 bases, with 13 bases sitting between them. Germline CDR1 MDHEN, CDR2 SYDVKM. CDR3 length: 13 residues. The DNA for the CDR3 is TGTGCCAGCAGGGGCAGTGGGCCTTATGGCTACACCTTC. This sequence encodes CASRGSGPYGYTF.

The chain links TRBV3-1 (or the pseudogene TRBV3-2) to TRBJ2-5; 9 nucleotides align to TRBD2. Trimming cost V 1 base and J 2 bases; bases outside gene matches: 5. Germline V gene sequence: CDR1 LGHDT, CDR2 YNNKEL (reference sequence). This CDR3 comprises 16 residues. CDR3 amino acids: CASSQGLAEPQETQYF. The CDR3 DNA is TGTGCCAGCAGCCAAGGACTAGCGGAACCTCAAGAGACCCAGTACTTC.

This rearrangement joins TRBV6-5 to TRBJ1-1, with 8 nucleotides matching TRBD1. The V gene end was trimmed by 5 bases and the J gene end by 11 bases; junction bases not matched to a gene: 7. This CDR3 region has 12 residues. Germline lookup yields CDR1 MNHEY and CDR2 SVGAGI. CDR3 loop: CASSIAGGAAFF. In DNA, the CDR3 is TGTGCCAGCAGTATTGCAGGGGGCGCGGCTTTCTTT.